This is a list of T cell receptor beta chains from one sample in a study of CD8 T cells in ankylosing spondylitis. Each CDR3 protein gets one entry after TCRdb re-called the 5' RACE reads with MiXCR. Of under 550,000 distinct CDR3 sequences in the sample, about 25% are singletons; the top ten hold 0.89%. The sequenced material came from blood, either unsorted or a sorted T cell fraction (not recorded which). Receptors originate from a male donor with ankylosing spondylitis. CDR3s include the opening cysteine and the closing phenylalanine or tryptophan. Fields, in order: D gene, V gene, CDR3 length, J gene, clone size, CDR3 protein, CDR3 DNA. A D gene is named only where the DNA matches it firmly. Some rows have no size entry. The others give once, few or many, or a class for an expanded clone.

>NA|TRBV6-1|13|TRBJ2-5|many
CASSGPRQETQYF
TGTGCCAGCAGTGGACCGCGCCAAGAGACCCAGTACTTC
>TRBD1|TRBV5-1|14|TRBJ1-1|NA
CASSVGQENTEAFF
TGCGCCAGCAGCGTGGGACAGGAGAACACTGAAGCTTTCTTT
>TRBD1|TRBV12-3/TRBV12-4|16|TRBJ2-2|once
CASSLAQGTGAGELFF
TGTGCCAGCAGTTTAGCGCAGGGGACAGGGGCCGGGGAGCTGTTTTTT
>NA|TRBV20-1|14|TRBJ2-1|NA
CSAISLKGVNEQFF
TGCAGTGCTATTTCCCTAAAAGGCGTCAATGAGCAGTTCTTC
>NA|TRBV9|15|TRBJ2-1|few
CASSVGRQLSSEQFF
TGTGCCAGCAGCGTGGGCAGACAGTTATCCAGTGAGCAGTTCTTC
>TRBD2|TRBV5-1|15|TRBJ2-5|few
CASSLGLAVKETQYF
TGCGCCAGCAGCTTGGGGCTAGCGGTCAAAGAGACCCAGTACTTC
>TRBD2|TRBV9|15|TRBJ2-1|few
CASSPTSGRAHEQFF
TGTGCCAGCAGCCCCACTAGCGGGAGGGCCCATGAGCAGTTCTTC
>NA|TRBV3-1|13|TRBJ1-6|few
CASSQAGNSPLHF
TGTGCCAGCAGCCAAGCGGGTAATTCACCCCTCCACTTT
>TRBD2|TRBV20-1|15|TRBJ2-5|NA
CSARGGLAKQETQYF
TGCAGTGCTAGAGGGGGACTAGCGAAACAAGAGACCCAGTACTTC
>NA|TRBV20-1|13|TRBJ1-1|few
CSARGRVETEAFF
TGCAGTGCTAGAGGGAGGGTAGAGACTGAAGCTTTCTTT
>NA|TRBV20-1|14|TRBJ2-2|NA
CSARGQRGTGELFF
TGCAGTGCCCGGGGACAAAGGGGCACCGGGGAGCTGTTTTTT
>TRBD1|TRBV7-9|17|TRBJ2-2|few
CASSRAGQGGNTGELFF
TGTGCCAGCAGCAGGGCCGGACAGGGAGGGAACACCGGGGAGCTGTTTTTT
>TRBD1|TRBV3-1|15|TRBJ1-1|NA
CASSQVLRTGTEAFF
TGTGCCAGCAGCCAAGTCCTAAGGACAGGGACTGAAGCTTTCTTT
>TRBD2|TRBV11-2|18|TRBJ2-3|many
CASSLDLWTSAGTDTQYF
TGTGCCAGCAGCTTAGATCTGTGGACTAGCGCCGGCACAGATACGCAGTATTTT
>TRBD2|TRBV5-1|18|TRBJ2-1|few
CASSLDRGLLAGGFEQFF
TGCGCCAGCAGCTTGGACAGGGGACTGCTAGCGGGAGGGTTTGAGCAGTTCTTC
>NA|TRBV6-2/TRBV6-3|13|TRBJ1-1|few
CASSWGWRTEAFF
TGTGCCAGCAGCTGGGGCTGGAGGACTGAAGCTTTCTTT
>TRBD2|TRBV6-1|16|TRBJ2-3|NA
CASSRLAGGTTDTQYF
TGTGCCAGCAGCCGATTAGCGGGAGGGACCACAGATACGCAGTATTTT
>NA|TRBV5-1|15|TRBJ2-1|few
CASSFGGSFYNEQFF
TGCGCCAGCAGCTTCGGTGGTTCTTTCTACAATGAGCAGTTCTTC
>NA|TRBV30|13|TRBJ2-7|few
CAWSDQKPYEQYF
TGTGCCTGGAGTGACCAGAAGCCCTACGAGCAGTACTTC
>TRBD1|TRBV20-1|13|TRBJ1-5|NA
CSARGQDNQPQHF
TGCAGTGCTAGGGGACAGGATAATCAGCCCCAGCATTTT
>NA|TRBV5-1|16|TRBJ2-1|NA
CASSLHRDGTYNEQFF
TGCGCCAGCAGCTTACACCGGGACGGGACTTACAATGAGCAGTTCTTC
>NA|TRBV30|14|TRBJ1-1|NA
CAWSVGYRITEAFF
TGTGCCTGGAGTGTAGGCTACAGGATCACTGAAGCTTTCTTT
>TRBD2|TRBV6-5|17|TRBJ2-1|few
CASSYSAGPEGWSEQFF
TGTGCCAGCAGTTACTCAGCGGGGCCAGAAGGTTGGAGTGAGCAGTTCTTC
>TRBD2|TRBV7-9|17|TRBJ2-7|NA
CASSPRAGTSGSYEQYF
TGTGCCAGCAGCCCCCGGGCTGGGACTAGCGGCTCCTACGAGCAGTACTTC
>TRBD1|TRBV7-2|13|TRBJ1-1|few
CASSLVGGAEAFF
TGTGCCAGCAGCTTAGTAGGGGGCGCTGAAGCTTTCTTT
>NA|TRBV10-3|17|TRBJ2-6|NA
CAISESTGSSGANVLTF
TGTGCCATCAGTGAATCCACAGGAAGCTCTGGGGCCAACGTCCTGACTTTC
>NA|TRBV25-1|15|TRBJ2-1|NA
CASSDPRADYNEQFF
TGTGCCAGCAGTGACCCAAGAGCGGATTACAATGAGCAGTTCTTC
>TRBD1|TRBV11-2|13|TRBJ1-5|few
CASSSDREQPQHF
TGTGCCAGCAGCTCCGACAGGGAGCAGCCCCAGCATTTT
>NA|TRBV9|14|TRBJ1-6|few
CASSVGVGSSPLHF
TGTGCCAGCAGCGTAGGGGTGGGCTCTTCACCCCTCCACTTT